A single sample is the source of the 15 T cell receptor beta chains below, sequenced in a study of shared clonotypes between healthy human individuals. Clones were sequenced by immunoSEQ multiplex PCR, and TCRdb holds only the in-frame ones, with some missing. The table includes about 1.5 million clones, more than 95% detected once. The sequenced sample consisted of naive CD4+ T cells sorted from blood. The sample's subset: CD45RA+ positively selected. The receptors come from a man aged 25-45 years in good health.

The V call is TRBV5-1, the J call TRBJ1-1; the D is unclear. Trimming cost V 2 bases and J 0 bases, with 14 bases left between them. CDR3 length: 16 residues. In germline, CDR1 is SGHRS, CDR2 YFSETQ. CDR3 residues: CASSLASAGMNTEAFF. The CDR3 DNA sequence: TGCGCCAGCAGCTTAGCCTCGGCAGGAATGAACACTGAAGCTTTCTTT.

This chain connects TRBV19 to TRBJ2-1; 12 bases are shared with TRBD2. In germline, CDR1 is LNHDA, CDR2 SQIVND (reference sequence). The V gene end was trimmed by 5 bases and the J gene end by 7 bases; junction bases not matched to a gene: 12. This CDR3 region has 17 residues. In DNA, the CDR3 is TGTGCCAGTAGTTTTGGGACTAGCGGGTCCTCGGGGAATGAGCAGTTCTTC. This codes for CASSFGTSGSSGNEQFF.

This clone came up once. The chain couples TRBV27 to TRBJ2-7; a possible D gene is TRBD2 (6 bases). Germline V gene sequence: CDR1 MNHEY, CDR2 SMNVEV (reference sequence). V was clipped by 8 bases and J by 4 bases, with 18 bases between them. The CDR3 consists of 14 residues. CDR3 coding DNA: TGTGCCAGCCGCCCGGCTAGGGACTTTTACGAGCAGTACTTC. This encodes CASRPARDFYEQYF.

This clone was counted a single time. The sample carries other DNA sequences with the same CDR3. V and J are TRBV6-5 and TRBJ2-7, with 8 bases aligning to TRBD2. Germline V gives CDR1 MNHEY, CDR2 SVGAGI. The junction had 5 bases not matched to a gene; V was cut back by 4 bases and J by 0 bases. The CDR3 is 15 residues long. CDR3 protein: CASSLTSGSSYEQYF. The CDR3, as DNA: TGTGCCAGCAGTTTAACTAGCGGCTCCTCCTACGAGCAGTACTTC.

This clone was counted once. This chain joins TRBV20-1 and TRBJ2-5, with D perhaps matching TRBD1 or TRBD2 (5 bases each). In germline, CDR1 is DFQATT, CDR2 SNEGSKA (reference sequence). The CDR3 totals 11 residues. The CDR3 reads CLAGGQETQYF. Here the CDR3 DNA reads TGCCTGGCTGGGGGACAAGAGACCCAGTACTTC.

Only a few counts were recorded for this clone. The chain combines TRBV29-1 with TRBJ1-4; no definite D call. Germline V gives CDR1 SQVTM, CDR2 ANQGSEA. Trimming removed 7 bases at V and 7 bases at J, with 7 bases between. The CDR3 extends over 10 amino acids. Written as DNA, the CDR3 is TGCAGCGCCCAACTTGAAAAACTGTTTTTT. Protein product: CSAQLEKLFF.

The chain is built from TRBV11-2 and TRBJ2-1; 13 nucleotides match TRBD2. Germline trimming cut 7 bases from V and 4 bases from J; bases unmatched to any gene: 4. CDR1 and CDR2 from the germline V gene are SGHAT and FQNNGV. The CDR3 spans 15 residues. The CDR3 loop is CASKPGLAGYNEQFF. The CDR3 nucleotides read TGTGCCAGCAAACCGGGACTAGCGGGATACAATGAGCAGTTCTTC.

This chain joins TRBV10-2 and TRBJ2-7, with D unclear. CDR1 is WSHSY and CDR2 is SAAADI in the germline V gene. The V end lost 0 bases, the J end lost 2 bases, and 14 bases lay between the germline ends. The CDR3 has 16 residues. This CDR3 is CASSESDSLKAYEQYF. The CDR3 region has the DNA TGCGCCAGCAGTGAGTCGGATTCATTAAAAGCCTACGAGCAGTACTTC.

This clone has a single count. V and J are TRBV9 and TRBJ2-1; 13 positions match TRBD2. V gave up 2 bases and J gave up 9 bases; unmatched junction bases: 11. The CDR3 spans 17 residues. CDR1 and CDR2 (germline): SGDLS, YYNGEE. This CDR3 reads CASSVNLGGLAGVEQFF. The CDR3 DNA reads as TGTGCCAGCAGCGTTAATCTTGGCGGACTAGCGGGAGTTGAGCAGTTCTTC.

The genes are TRBV5-1 and TRBJ1-4; 7 nucleotides agree with TRBD1. The CDR3 contains 15 residues. Germline V gives CDR1 SGHRS, CDR2 YFSETQ. V lost 5 bases and J lost 5; bases outside the gene matches: 9. The CDR3 protein is CASRLPGQPNEKLFF. The CDR3 DNA is TGCGCCAGCAGACTCCCGGGACAGCCGAATGAAAAACTGTTTTTT. The full variable domain, rest sourced from reference TRBV5-1 and TRBJ1-4, is KAGVTQTPRYLIKTRGQQVTLSCSPISGHRSVSWYQQTPGQGLQFLFEYFSETQRNKGNFPGRFSGRQFSNSRSEMNVSTLELGDSALYLCASRLPGQPNEKLFFGSGTQLSVL.

The chain joins TRBV14 to TRBJ2-1, with unresolved D. Germline lookup yields CDR1 SGHDN and CDR2 FVKESK. The CDR3 is 13 amino acids. The V and J ends lost 4 bases and 5 bases respectively, with 9 bases between them. In nucleotides, the CDR3 is TGTGCCAGCAGCCTGTACTACCACAATGAGCAGTTCTTC. This sequence encodes CASSLYYHNEQFF.

V and J are TRBV18 and TRBJ1-3; the D is unclear. CDR1 is KGHSH, CDR2 LQKENI, per germline. The CDR3 covers 13 residues. With 6 bases removed from V and 4 bases from J, the gap between germline ends came to 10 bases. The CDR3 loop reads CASSSSWGNTIYF. For the CDR3, the DNA is TGTGCCAGCTCCTCCTCGTGGGGAAACACCATATATTTT.

The J gene is TRBJ1-3, the V gene TRBV4-1; D uncertain. Trimming removed 1 base at V and 0 bases at J, with 10 bases between. CDR1 MGHRA and CDR2 YSYEKL come from the germline V gene. The CDR3 contains 16 residues. The CDR3, as DNA: TGCGCCAGCAGCCAAGCTACGGCTAACTCTGGAAACACCATATATTTT. Its translation: CASSQATANSGNTIYF.

The chain recombines TRBV10-1 with TRBJ1-1; 8 bases are a match to TRBD1. The CDR3 consists of 14 residues. Germline V CDR1 and CDR2: WNHNN, SYGVQD (reference sequence). Unmatched junction bases numbered 13, after V lost 5 bases and J lost 11 bases. In DNA, the CDR3 is TGCGCCAGCAGTAATGGGGGCCCAGGGGGCAAGGCTTTCTTT. Translated: CASSNGGPGGKAFF.

This chain connects TRBV9 to TRBJ2-1; the D gene is possibly TRBD1 (5 bases). Germline values: CDR1 SGDLS, CDR2 YYNGEE. CDR3 length: 17 residues. V was shortened by 0 bases and J by 6 bases, with 19 bases between the two germline ends. CDR3 nucleotide sequence: TGTGCCAGCAGCGTAGAACCTATGGGCAGGGTTAGCAATGAGCAGTTCTTC. Translating gives CASSVEPMGRVSNEQFF.